Only a few counts were recorded for the clone carrying this TCR beta chain. This entry belongs to a study of beta chain features in type 1 diabetes. Every isolated RNA sample was fully reverse transcribed, so sequencing captured expressed TCRB transcripts. Using immunoSEQ multiplex PCR, the repertoire was profiled, and TCRdb retains in-frame clones only, with some absent. The profile shows 38,000 or so clones, around 60% of them singletons. Germline V gene sequence: CDR1 LNHDA, CDR2 SQIVND (reference sequence). The CDR3 is made up of 15 amino acids. V lost 6 bases to trimming and J lost 6 bases; unmatched junction nucleotides: 8.

V usage is TRBV19 and J usage is TRBJ2-1; 10 positions match TRBD2. The source material was Tregs from blood. The receptor was isolated from a young woman in good health. The CDR3 sequence is CASSHSGRASNEQFF. CDR3 DNA: TGTGCCAGTAGCCACAGCGGGAGGGCCTCCAATGAGCAGTTCTTC.